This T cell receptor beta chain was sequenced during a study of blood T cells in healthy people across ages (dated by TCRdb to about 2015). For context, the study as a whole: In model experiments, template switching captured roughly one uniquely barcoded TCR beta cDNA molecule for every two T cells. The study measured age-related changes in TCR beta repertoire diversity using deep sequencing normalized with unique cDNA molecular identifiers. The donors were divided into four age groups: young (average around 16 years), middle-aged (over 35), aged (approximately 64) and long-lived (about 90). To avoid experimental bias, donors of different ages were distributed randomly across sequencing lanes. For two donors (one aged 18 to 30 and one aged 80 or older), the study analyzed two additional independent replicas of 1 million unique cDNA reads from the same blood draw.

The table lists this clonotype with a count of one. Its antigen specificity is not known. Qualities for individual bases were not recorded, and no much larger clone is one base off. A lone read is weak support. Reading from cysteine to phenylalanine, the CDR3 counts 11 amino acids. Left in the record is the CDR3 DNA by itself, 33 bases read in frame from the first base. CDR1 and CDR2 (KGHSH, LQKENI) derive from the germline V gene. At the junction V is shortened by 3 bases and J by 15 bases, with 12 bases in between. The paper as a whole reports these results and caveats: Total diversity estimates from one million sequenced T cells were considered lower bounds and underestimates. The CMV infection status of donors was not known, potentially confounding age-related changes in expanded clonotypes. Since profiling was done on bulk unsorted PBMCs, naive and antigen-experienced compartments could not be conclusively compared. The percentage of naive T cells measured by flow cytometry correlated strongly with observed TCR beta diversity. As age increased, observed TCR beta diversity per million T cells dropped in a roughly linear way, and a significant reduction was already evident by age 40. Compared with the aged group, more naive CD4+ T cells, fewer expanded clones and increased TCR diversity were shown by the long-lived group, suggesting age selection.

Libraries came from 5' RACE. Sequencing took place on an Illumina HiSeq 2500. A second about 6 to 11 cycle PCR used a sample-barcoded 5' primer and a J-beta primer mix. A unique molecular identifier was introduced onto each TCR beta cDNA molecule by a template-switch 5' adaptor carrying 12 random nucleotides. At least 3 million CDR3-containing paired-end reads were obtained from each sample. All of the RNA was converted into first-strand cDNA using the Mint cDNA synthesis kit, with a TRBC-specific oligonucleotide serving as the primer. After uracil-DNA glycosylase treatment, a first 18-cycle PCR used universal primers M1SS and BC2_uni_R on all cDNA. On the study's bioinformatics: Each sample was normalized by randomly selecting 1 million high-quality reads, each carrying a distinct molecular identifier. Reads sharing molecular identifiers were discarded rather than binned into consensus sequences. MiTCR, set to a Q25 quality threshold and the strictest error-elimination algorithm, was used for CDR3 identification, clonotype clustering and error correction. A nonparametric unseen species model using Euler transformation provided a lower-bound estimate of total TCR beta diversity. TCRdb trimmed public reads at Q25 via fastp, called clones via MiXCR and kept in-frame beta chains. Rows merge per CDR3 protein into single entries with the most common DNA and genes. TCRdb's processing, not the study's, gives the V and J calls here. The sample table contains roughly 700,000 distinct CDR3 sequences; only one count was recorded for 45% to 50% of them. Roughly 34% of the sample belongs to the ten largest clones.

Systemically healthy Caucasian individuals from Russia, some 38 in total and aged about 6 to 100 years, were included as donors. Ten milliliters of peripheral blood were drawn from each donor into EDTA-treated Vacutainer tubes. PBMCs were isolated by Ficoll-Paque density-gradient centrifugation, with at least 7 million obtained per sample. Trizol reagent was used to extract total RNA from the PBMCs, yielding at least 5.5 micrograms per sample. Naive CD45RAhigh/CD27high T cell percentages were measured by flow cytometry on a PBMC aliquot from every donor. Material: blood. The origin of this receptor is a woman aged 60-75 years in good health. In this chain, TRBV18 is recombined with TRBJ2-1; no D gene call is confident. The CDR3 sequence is CASSPKTHPFF. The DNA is TGTGCCAGCTCACCCAAAACCCACCCGTTCTTC.